Shown below are 17 T cell receptor beta chains from a single sample sequenced in a study of Ad26.COV2.S vaccination and SARS-CoV-2 variants. Regarding treatment: approximately 18 received Ad26.COV2.S at low or high dose, single or two shots; 5 received placebo; per-sample allocation not given. The samples were gathered on day 63 after the first injection of vaccine or placebo. Profiling relied on immunoSEQ multiplex PCR, and the TCRdb table lists in-frame clones only, not all of them. The sample yields roughly 460,000 clones, approximately 90% seen once. This sample comprised peripheral blood, obtained in a trial of Ad26.COV2.S vaccine versus placebo. These receptors were obtained from a person aged 18 to 59 who received the Ad26.COV2.S COVID-19 vaccine or a placebo.

This chain connects TRBV6-5 to TRBJ2-7; the match to TRBD2 covers 7 bases. Germline V lookup: CDR1 MNHEY, CDR2 SVGAGI. The CDR3 is 16 residues long. After removal of 0 bases from V and 1 base from J, the junction contained 6 bases not matched to a gene. CDR3 DNA: TGTGCCAGCAGTTACTCGACAGCGGGGAATTCCTACGAGCAGTACTTC. Translating gives CASSYSTAGNSYEQYF.

Concerning this clone itself: A read error may produce the germline difference seen at one junction end. V is TRBV7-7 and J is TRBJ2-3; tentatively, D is TRBD2 (7 bases). The CDR3 is 15 amino acids. Germline V lookup: CDR1 SSHAT, CDR2 FNYEAQ (reference sequence). The DNA of the CDR3 is TGTGCTAGCAGCTTGGGGTTAGGGGGGGCAGATACGCAGTATTTT. Translated: CASSLGLGGADTQYF.

This chain joins TRBV18 and TRBJ2-5; D call uncertain. CDR3 length: 12 residues. V lost 2 bases and J 5 bases, leaving 6 bases between the germline ends. Germline CDR1 KGHSH, CDR2 LQKENI. CDR3 nucleotide sequence: TGTGCCAGCTCACCAACTCCGGAGACCCAGTACTTC. Its protein is CASSPTPETQYF.

J is TRBJ2-4 and V is TRBV6-1, with 9 nucleotides matching TRBD1. Germline CDR1 and CDR2: MNHNS and SASEGT. The CDR3 extends over 16 amino acids. Losses at the gene ends were 4 bases for V and 4 bases for J; bases not matched to a gene: 8. CDR3 coding DNA: TGTGCCAGCAGTGCCTATCCGGGACAGGGAAAAAACATTCAGTACTTC. It codes for CASSAYPGQGKNIQYF.

The chain uses TRBV25-1 and TRBJ2-1; 9 bases align to TRBD2. Germline V gene sequence: CDR1 MGHDK, CDR2 SYGVNS. There are 15 residues in the CDR3. After removal of 6 bases from V and 7 bases from J, the junction contained 10 bases not matched to a gene. CDR3 protein: CASRGETSGKNEQFF. CDR3 DNA sequence: TGTGCCAGCAGAGGGGAGACTAGCGGAAAAAATGAGCAGTTCTTC.

J is TRBJ2-1 and V is TRBV7-3, with 14 bases that match TRBD2. This CDR3 contains 16 residues. The V gene end was trimmed by 5 bases and the J gene end by 8 bases; junction bases not matched to a gene: 8. CDR1 is SGHTA and CDR2 is FQGTGA in the germline V gene. DNA for the CDR3: TGTGCCAGCAGCCCCAGAGGGACTAGCGGGAGCGATGAGCAGTTCTTC. Amino acids: CASSPRGTSGSDEQFF. Based on the CDR3 plus reference TRBV7-3 and TRBJ2-1, the full variable domain is GAGVSQTPSNKVTEKGKYVELRCDPISGHTALYWYRQSLGQGPEFLIYFQGTGAADDSGLPNDRFFAVRPEGSVSTLKIQRTERGDSAVYLCASSPRGTSGSDEQFFGPGTRLTVL.

The chain joins TRBV6-1 to TRBJ2-7; 8 nucleotides match TRBD1. J was trimmed by 6 bases and V by 1 base; bases with no gene match: 5. Germline-derived CDR1 and CDR2 are MNHNS and SASEGT. CDR3 size: 14 residues. Here the CDR3 DNA reads TGTGCCAGCAGTGAAGGGACGGACAGGGCCGAGCAGTACTTC. It specifies CASSEGTDRAEQYF.

This clone has just one count. V and J are TRBV19 and TRBJ2-5; D is perhaps TRBD2 (6 bases). Trimming took off 2 bases at V and 5 bases at J, with 21 bases between the two ends. The CDR3 contains 17 residues. The germline gives CDR1 LNHDA, CDR2 SQIVND (reference sequence). The CDR3 bases are TGTGCCAGTAGTATAATCCCCCTGCGGGGCCAGAGGGAGACCCAGTACTTC. This translates into CASSIIPLRGQRETQYF.

This rearrangement joins TRBV28 to TRBJ2-5; D not certain. Trimming took 6 bases from V and 3 from J, leaving 8 bases between them. The germline V gene encodes CDR1 MDHEN and CDR2 SYDVKM. CDR3 size: 12 residues. The CDR3 loop is CASSHLKETQYF. The DNA of the CDR3 is TGTGCCAGCAGCCACCTCAAAGAGACCCAGTACTTC.

The chain combines TRBV30 with TRBJ1-2, with 9 positions matching TRBD1. CDR1 is GTSNPN, CDR2 SVGIG, per germline (reference sequence). The CDR3 contains 13 residues. With V trimmed by 3 bases and J by 7 bases, 6 bases remained unmatched. CDR3 nucleotide sequence: TGTGCCTGGAGGGACAGGGGAACGAGTGGCTACACCTTC. Translating gives CAWRDRGTSGYTF.

This clone turned up a few times. The chain uses TRBV6-5 and TRBJ1-5; 8 nucleotides align to TRBD1. Per the germline V gene, CDR1 is MNHEY and CDR2 is SVGAGI. This CDR3 region has 15 residues. V was pared by 2 bases and J by 7 bases, with 7 bases of the junction left unmatched. CDR3 sequence reads: CASSYEDRANQPQHF. CDR3 bases: TGTGCCAGCAGTTACGAGGACAGGGCAAACCAGCCCCAGCATTTT.

The gene calls are TRBV12-3 or TRBV12-4 and TRBJ2-2; 9 bases match TRBD1. This CDR3 spans 13 amino acids. Trimming took 5 bases from V and 6 from J; bases not matched to a gene: 1. The CDR3 sequence: CASSRQGAGELFF. Here the CDR3 DNA reads TGTGCCAGCAGTCGACAGGGGGCCGGGGAGCTGTTTTTT.

This chain links TRBV7-2 with TRBJ1-5; TRBD1 might be the D (6 bases). The germline V gene encodes CDR1 SGHTA and CDR2 FQGNSA. CDR3 length: 14 amino acids. Trimming removed 5 bases at V and 7 bases at J, with 15 bases between. CDR3 DNA: TGTGCCAGCAGCATAGGGGGGGCGGGACAGCCCCAGCATTTT. Its translation is CASSIGGAGQPQHF. The whole variable domain, filled in from reference TRBV7-2 and TRBJ1-5, reads GAGVSQSPSNKVTEKGKDVELRCDPISGHTALYWYRQSLGQGLEFLIYFQGNSAPDKSGLPSDRFSAERTGGSVSTLTIQRTQQEDSAVYLCASSIGGAGQPQHFGDGTRLSIL.

The chain links TRBV13 to TRBJ1-1, with 8 nucleotides matching TRBD1. This CDR3 is built from 13 residues. CDR1 PRHDT and CDR2 FYEKMQ come from the germline V gene (reference sequence). With V trimmed by 5 bases and J by 3 bases, 2 bases remained unmatched. CDR3 sequence reads: CASSTRGHTEAFF. CDR3 bases: TGTGCCAGCAGCACCAGGGGGCACACTGAAGCTTTCTTT.

The V and J genes are TRBV7-9 and TRBJ2-2; TRBD1 or TRBD2 may be the D gene (5 bases each). Per the germline V gene, CDR1 is SEHNR and CDR2 is FQNEAQ (reference sequence). V was clipped by 0 bases and J by 2 bases, with 10 bases between them. CDR3 size: 16 residues. The CDR3, as DNA: TGTGCCAGCAGCTTAGCGGCAGGGACCAACACCGGGGAGCTGTTTTTT. Translating gives CASSLAAGTNTGELFF. Based on the CDR3 plus reference TRBV7-9 and TRBJ2-2, the full variable domain is DTGVSQNPRHKITKRGQNVTFRCDPISEHNRLYWYRQTLGQGPEFLTYFQNEAQLEKSRLLSDRFSAERPKGSFSTLEIQRTEQGDSAMYLCASSLAAGTNTGELFFGEGSRLTVL.

V usage is TRBV29-1 and J usage is TRBJ1-1, with D possibly matching TRBD1 (6 bases). Between the trimmed V and J ends, which lost 7 bases and 2 bases, there was a span of 14 bases. The CDR3 contains 13 residues. Germline CDR1 SQVTM, CDR2 ANQGSEA. The CDR3 loop reads CSGTGTPNTEAFF. The CDR3 region has the DNA TGCAGCGGTACAGGGACCCCAAACACTGAAGCTTTCTTT. Supplemented by reference TRBV29-1 and TRBJ1-1, the full variable domain reads SAVISQKPSRDICQRGTSLTIQCQVDSQVTMMFWYRQQPGQSLTLIATANQGSEATYESGFVIDKFPISRPNLTFSTLTVSNMSPEDSSIYLCSGTGTPNTEAFFGQGTRLTVV.

In its sample, this clone was seen a few times. The V gene is TRBV10-3, the J gene TRBJ2-7, with 9 bases identical to TRBD1. Germline values: CDR1 ENHRY, CDR2 SYGVKD. V shed 6 bases, J shed 2 bases, and the junction held 5 bases outside the gene matches. The CDR3 runs to 14 residues. The CDR3 region is CAISRTGDTYEQYF. CDR3 sequence (DNA): TGTGCCATCAGCAGGACAGGGGATACCTACGAGCAGTACTTC.